A single sample is the source of the 23 T cell receptor beta chains below, sequenced in a study of blood T cell repertoires in COVID-19. Here immunoSEQ multiplex PCR was the method, and the copy in TCRdb shows in-frame clones only, minus some. The sample has about 230,000 clones, roughly 87% seen once; the top ten hold about 10%. The sequenced sample consisted of PBMCs or T cells enriched from blood (not recorded which). These receptors came from a man in his thirties or forties who had recovered from COVID-19.

This clone was seen more than once but under ten times. The chain recombines TRBV7-9 with TRBJ1-1, with TRBD1 matching 7 bases. Germline trimming cut 1 base from V and 1 base from J; bases unmatched to any gene: 3. The CDR3 covers 15 residues. The germline CDR1 and CDR2 sequences are SEHNR and FQNEAQ (reference sequence). The CDR3 DNA reads TGTGCCAGCAGCTTAGGGACAGGACCGAACACTGAAGCTTTCTTT. It is translated as CASSLGTGPNTEAFF. Full variable domain (remainder filled in from reference TRBV7-9 and TRBJ1-1): DTGVSQNPRHKITKRGQNVTFRCDPISEHNRLYWYRQTLGQGPEFLTYFQNEAQLEKSRLLSDRFSAERPKGSFSTLEIQRTEQGDSAMYLCASSLGTGPNTEAFFGQGTRLTVV.

V is TRBV3-1 (or the pseudogene TRBV3-2) and J is TRBJ1-6; D is uncertain. V gave up 7 bases and J gave up 11 bases, with 21 bases separating them. The CDR3 sequence is 15 residues long. The V gene's germline CDR1 is LGHDT and CDR2 YNNKEL (reference sequence). CDR3 in DNA: TGTGCCAGCAACGACTTCGGCTCTAAATTTCCACCCCTCCACTTT. Translating gives CASNDFGSKFPPLHF.

The rearrangement links TRBV6-5 to TRBJ2-1, with 10 bases that match TRBD2. Trimming cost V 8 bases and J 6 bases; bases outside gene matches: 10. The CDR3 consists of 15 residues. Germline loops: CDR1 MNHEY, CDR2 SVGAGI. CDR3 DNA: TGTGCCAGCGCCCCCGGGACTAGCGATTCCAATGAGCAGTTCTTC. Amino acid sequence: CASAPGTSDSNEQFF.

This clone was counted a single time. The chain joins TRBV6-5 to TRBJ2-1; 10 bases match TRBD2. The length of the CDR3 is 14 residues. Trimming cost V 9 bases and J 9 bases; bases outside gene matches: 11. Germline assignment: CDR1 MNHEY and CDR2 SVGAGI. In nucleotides, the CDR3 is TGTGCCAGTTTAAGGACTAGCGGAAAGGGTGAGCAGTTCTTC. Its protein is CASLRTSGKGEQFF.

This clone appeared a few times. The chain links TRBV19 to TRBJ2-1; the match to TRBD2 covers 8 bases. The junction had 14 bases not matched to a gene; V was cut back by 7 bases and J by 6 bases. Looked up from germline, CDR1 is LNHDA and CDR2 is SQIVND (reference sequence). This CDR3 comprises 16 residues. The CDR3 DNA sequence: TGTGCCAGTACAGCGGGAGTGGGTTTTCAGATCAATGAGCAGTTCTTC. As protein: CASTAGVGFQINEQFF.

The chain has TRBV29-1 and TRBJ2-3; 8 bases fit TRBD1. Germline V gives CDR1 SQVTM, CDR2 ANQGSEA. The CDR3 runs to 15 residues. V lost 1 base, J lost 5 bases, and 8 bases stayed unmatched. The CDR3 loop is CSVEGRGRRVDTQYF. CDR3 DNA: TGCAGCGTTGAAGGCAGGGGGCGGAGGGTAGATACGCAGTATTTT.

This clone was recorded only once. The chain links TRBV19 to TRBJ1-5, with a possible D match to TRBD1 (5 bases). The length of the CDR3 is 17 residues. Germline V gene lookup returns CDR1 LNHDA and CDR2 SQIVND (reference sequence). The V gene lost 3 bases and the J gene lost 3 bases, with 18 bases spanning the gap. CDR3 nucleotides: TGTGCCAGTAGTATTGGGGCAAAAAGGGCTGACAATCAGCCCCAGCATTTT. Translated: CASSIGAKRADNQPQHF.

The genes are TRBV30 and TRBJ1-5; maybe TRBD1 (6 bases). The V end lost 0 bases, the J end lost 6 bases, and 15 bases lay between the germline ends. There are 15 residues in the CDR3. CDR1 is GTSNPN, CDR2 SVGIG, per germline (reference sequence). CDR3 loop: CAWSVSGAAGQPQHF. DNA of the CDR3: TGTGCCTGGAGTGTATCAGGGGCCGCCGGTCAGCCCCAGCATTTT.

This rearrangement joins TRBV19 to TRBJ1-4, with TRBD1 identical over 8 bases. The J segment lost 7 bases and the V segment lost 5 bases, leaving 12 bases of the junction unmatched. The CDR3 loop spans 16 amino acids. Looked up from germline, CDR1 is LNHDA and CDR2 is SQIVND (reference sequence). CDR3 in DNA: TGTGCCAGTAGTGCCGACAGGGGCCATACGGGTGAAAAACTGTTTTTT. It translates to CASSADRGHTGEKLFF.

The J gene is TRBJ1-4, the V gene TRBV11-2; 7 bases align to TRBD1. J was trimmed by 4 bases and V by 0 bases; bases with no gene match: 2. This CDR3 region has 15 residues. Germline-derived CDR1 and CDR2 are SGHAT and FQNNGV. DNA for the CDR3: TGTGCCAGCAGCTTAGAGGGACAGTTTAATGAAAAACTGTTTTTT. This translates into CASSLEGQFNEKLFF. The complete variable domain, with remaining parts taken from reference TRBV11-2 and TRBJ1-4, reads EAGVAQSPRYKIIEKRQSVAFWCNPISGHATLYWYQQILGQGPKLLIQFQNNGVVDDSQLPKDRFSAERLKGVDSTLKIQPAKLEDSAVYLCASSLEGQFNEKLFFGSGTQLSVL.

The gene calls are TRBV5-1 and TRBJ2-1; D possibly corresponds to TRBD1 (5 bases). Trimming cost V 0 bases and J 10 bases, with 8 bases left between them. CDR1 and CDR2 (germline): SGHRS, YFSETQ. The length of the CDR3 is 12 residues. CDR3: CASSLEGREQFF. The CDR3 coding sequence is TGCGCCAGCAGCTTGGAGGGGCGCGAGCAGTTCTTC.

DNA for the CDR3: TGTGCCTGGAGTCCCCGCTTAGGACAGGGAAGGCGCGAGCAGTACTTC. It yields the protein CAWSPRLGQGRREQYF. This sequence joins TRBV30 and TRBJ2-7; 8 nucleotides agree with TRBD1. V dropped 2 bases and J dropped 6; count of bases not matched to a gene: 15. Germline-derived CDR1 and CDR2 are GTSNPN and SVGIG (reference sequence). CDR3 length: 16 amino acids.

The chain employs TRBV12-5 and TRBJ1-2; maybe TRBD1 (5 bases). From germline, CDR1 is LGHNT and CDR2 FRNRAP. The length of the CDR3 is 15 residues. Trimming shortened V by 0 bases and J by 6 bases, and 14 bases separated the two germline ends. Here the CDR3 reads CASGLVLGGTDGYTF. In DNA, the CDR3 is TGTGCTAGTGGTTTGGTACTTGGGGGGACCGATGGCTACACCTTC.

The gene calls are TRBV28 and TRBJ2-1; 8 bases align to TRBD1. Looked up from germline, CDR1 is MDHEN and CDR2 is SYDVKM. The CDR3 is made up of 14 amino acids. Trimming cost V 6 bases and J 1 base; bases outside gene matches: 2. The CDR3, as DNA: TGTGCCAGCAGAAGGACAGGGTCCTACAATGAGCAGTTCTTC. Protein: CASRRTGSYNEQFF.

The chain is built from TRBV5-1 and TRBJ1-5; 7 bases fit TRBD1. V lost 3 bases and J lost 4; bases outside the gene matches: 4. The length of the CDR3 is 14 residues. Germline CDR1 reads SGHRS; CDR2 reads YFSETQ. The CDR3 sequence: CASSSGQANQPQHF. For the CDR3, the DNA is TGCGCCAGCAGCTCCGGACAGGCAAATCAGCCCCAGCATTTT. The full variable domain, completed using reference TRBV5-1 and TRBJ1-5, is KAGVTQTPRYLIKTRGQQVTLSCSPISGHRSVSWYQQTPGQGLQFLFEYFSETQRNKGNFPGRFSGRQFSNSRSEMNVSTLELGDSALYLCASSSGQANQPQHFGDGTRLSIL.

This clone occurred once. The chain combines TRBV4-1 with TRBJ1-4; D gene unclear. The CDR3 runs 15 residues. Per germline, CDR1 MGHRA and CDR2 YSYEKL. Trimming took off 3 bases at V and 5 bases at J, with 13 bases between the two ends. The CDR3 bases are TGCGCCAGCAGCCAGGAGAGCTATTCGAATGAAAAACTGTTTTTT. Translating gives CASSQESYSNEKLFF.

The chain links TRBV7-9 to TRBJ2-7, with TRBD1 as a possible D gene (5 bases). The CDR3 has 13 residues. V was shortened by 6 bases and J by 6 bases, with 15 bases between the two germline ends. CDR1 and CDR2 (germline): SEHNR, FQNEAQ (reference sequence). CDR3 residues: CASRPPGYGEQYF. The CDR3 coding sequence is TGTGCCAGCAGACCTCCAGGGTACGGCGAGCAGTACTTC.

This clone was seen ten or more times. The V gene is TRBV7-9, the J gene TRBJ2-7; the D gene is possibly TRBD2 (6 bases). V lost 7 bases and J 1 base, leaving 11 bases between the germline ends. The length of the CDR3 is 13 residues. Germline V gives CDR1 SEHNR, CDR2 FQNEAQ (reference sequence). The CDR3 spells CASNPGGSYEQYF. The CDR3 DNA follows: TGTGCCAGCAACCCCGGGGGATCCTACGAGCAGTACTTC.

V is TRBV10-3 and J is TRBJ2-7, with D maybe TRBD1 (6 bases). Germline CDR1 is ENHRY and CDR2 is SYGVKD. The germline V and J ends were trimmed by 6 bases and 4 bases, with 16 bases remaining between them. CDR3 length equals 14 residues. Here the CDR3 DNA reads TGTGCCATCAGCGATCAAACAGGGATGTACGAGCAGTACTTC. Its translation: CAISDQTGMYEQYF.

The DNA of the CDR3 is TGTGCCAGCAGCTGGGGGGGTTCTAATGAAAAACTGTTTTTT. Translation: CASSWGGSNEKLFF. This sequence joins TRBV28 and TRBJ1-4, with a tentative D call TRBD1 (5 bases). Germline assignment: CDR1 MDHEN and CDR2 SYDVKM. CDR3 length equals 14 residues. V dropped 6 bases and J dropped 3 bases, with 11 bases sitting between them.

CDR3 nucleotides: TGTGCCAGCAACCAGGAAAGACGCACAGATACGCAGTATTTT. As protein: CASNQERRTDTQYF. This chain links TRBV6-5 with TRBJ2-3; no clear D gene. Germline values: CDR1 MNHEY, CDR2 SVGAGI. Trimming pared 7 bases from V and 1 base from J, leaving 12 bases between. CDR3 length equals 14 residues.

V and J are TRBV7-9 and TRBJ2-7; 10 bases agree with TRBD2. The V gene end was trimmed by 7 bases and the J gene end by 3 bases; junction bases not matched to a gene: 3. The V gene's germline CDR1 is SEHNR and CDR2 FQNEAQ (reference sequence). The CDR3 is 13 amino acids. This chain's CDR3 is CASTSSGSYEQYF. DNA for the CDR3: TGTGCCAGCACCTCTAGCGGGAGCTACGAGCAGTACTTC.

This chain uses TRBV6-5 with TRBJ2-7, with D maybe TRBD2 (6 bases). Looked up from germline, CDR1 is MNHEY and CDR2 is SVGAGI. The germline V and J ends were trimmed by 2 bases and 3 bases, with 8 bases remaining between them. The CDR3 contains 13 residues. The CDR3 sequence is CASSYGSGYEQYF. The CDR3, as DNA: TGTGCCAGCAGTTACGGTAGCGGCTACGAGCAGTACTTC.